Here is one TCR beta chain with its context. The antigen remains undetermined. Generated by immunoSEQ multiplex PCR, the TCRdb table keeps only in-frame clones and is missing some. In the table there are about 2.1 million clones, 85% to 95% of which are singletons. The data originate from a study of shared clonotypes between healthy human individuals. In the study overall: Each donor's CD8 memory used one plate, CD8 naive two, each CD4 subset three.

This CDR3 is 15 amino acids long. Selected positively for CCR7 and CD45RO-negative, naive CD8 cells excluded terminally differentiated effector memory CD45RA+ cells. Study-wide results and caveats: Genetic and exposure-history diversity was limited by the small donor number.

The chain links TRBV21-1 to TRBJ2-7; whether TRBD1, the table's D call, matches the DNA was not checked. TRBV21-1 is deemed a pseudogene. Sequencing input: naive CD8+ T cells from PBMCs. This TCR came from a man younger than 30 in good health. Some clones in this sample may be carry-over from other donors' samples. The CDR3 region is CASSKGYRTSYEQYF. Written as DNA, the CDR3 is TGTGCCAGCAGCAAAGGTTACAGGACCTCCTACGAGCAGTACTTC.